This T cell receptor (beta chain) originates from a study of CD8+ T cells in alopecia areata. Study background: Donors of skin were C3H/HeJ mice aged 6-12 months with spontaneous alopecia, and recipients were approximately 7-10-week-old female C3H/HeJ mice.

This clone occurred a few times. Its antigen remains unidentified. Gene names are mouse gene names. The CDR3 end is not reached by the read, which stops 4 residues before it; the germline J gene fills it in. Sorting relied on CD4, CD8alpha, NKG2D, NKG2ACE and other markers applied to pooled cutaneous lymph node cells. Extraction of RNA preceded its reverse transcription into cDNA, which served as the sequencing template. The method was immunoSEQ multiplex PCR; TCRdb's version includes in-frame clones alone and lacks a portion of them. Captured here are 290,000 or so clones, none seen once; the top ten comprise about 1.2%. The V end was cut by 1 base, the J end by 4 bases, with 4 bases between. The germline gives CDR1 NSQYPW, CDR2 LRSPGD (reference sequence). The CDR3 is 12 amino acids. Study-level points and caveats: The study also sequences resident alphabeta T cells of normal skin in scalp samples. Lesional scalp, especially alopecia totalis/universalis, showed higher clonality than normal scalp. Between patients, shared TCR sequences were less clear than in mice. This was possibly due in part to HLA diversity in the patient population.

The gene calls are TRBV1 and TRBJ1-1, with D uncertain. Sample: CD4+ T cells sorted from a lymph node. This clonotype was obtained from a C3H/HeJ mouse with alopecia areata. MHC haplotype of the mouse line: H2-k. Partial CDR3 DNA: TGCACCTGCAGTGCAGGGTTCACA. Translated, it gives CTCSAGFT. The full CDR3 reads CTCSAGFTEVFF.